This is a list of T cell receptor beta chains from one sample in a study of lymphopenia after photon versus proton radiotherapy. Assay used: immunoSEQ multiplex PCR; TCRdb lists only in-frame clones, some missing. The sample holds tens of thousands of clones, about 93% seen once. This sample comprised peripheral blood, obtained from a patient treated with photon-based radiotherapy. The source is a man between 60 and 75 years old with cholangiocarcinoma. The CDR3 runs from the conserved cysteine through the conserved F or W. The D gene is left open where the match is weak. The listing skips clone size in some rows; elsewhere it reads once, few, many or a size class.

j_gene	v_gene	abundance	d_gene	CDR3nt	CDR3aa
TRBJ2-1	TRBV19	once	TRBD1	TGTGCCAGTAGCGACAGGGGTCTCTACAATGAGCAGTTCTTC	CASSDRGLYNEQFF
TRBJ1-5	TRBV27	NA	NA	TGTGCCAGCAAAGGGGGGAGCAATCAGCCCCAGCATTTT	CASKGGSNQPQHF
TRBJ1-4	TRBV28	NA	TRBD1	TGTGCCAGCAGTCGCCAGGGGGGACTAAATGAAAAACTGTTTTTT	CASSRQGGLNEKLFF
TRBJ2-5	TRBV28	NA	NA	TGTGCCAGCAATGAACAGGTTGAGGAGACCCAGTACTTC	CASNEQVEETQYF
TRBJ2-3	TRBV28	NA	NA	TGTGCCAGCAGTTCACCTCAGGATGATACGCAGTATTTT	CASSSPQDDTQYF
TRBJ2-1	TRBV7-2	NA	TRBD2	TGTGCCAGCAGCTTAGTTATAGCGGGGTACAATGAGCAGTTCTTC	CASSLVIAGYNEQFF
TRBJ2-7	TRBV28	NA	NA	TGTGCCAGCAGTTTATACCGACAGGGCGGGAACTTC	CASSLYRQGGNF
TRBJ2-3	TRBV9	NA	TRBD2	TGTGCCAGCAGCGTAGGTTCCGACAGCGGGGGCACAGATACGCAGTATTTT	CASSVGSDSGGTDTQYF
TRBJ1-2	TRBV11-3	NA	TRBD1	TGTGCCAGCAGCTTAGATCCCACAGGGGTCGATGGCTACACCTTC	CASSLDPTGVDGYTF
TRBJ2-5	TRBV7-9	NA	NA	TGTGCCAGCAGCTCTCAGGGGACCCCACCTAGAGAGACCCAGTACTTC	CASSSQGTPPRETQYF
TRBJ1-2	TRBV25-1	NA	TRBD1	TGTGCCAGCAGTGACCCCGGACAGGGGGAAAGTGGCTACACCTTC	CASSDPGQGESGYTF
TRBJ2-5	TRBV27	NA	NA	TGTGCCAGCAGTTACGGGGTCTTAGGAGGGACCCAGTACTTC	CASSYGVLGGTQYF
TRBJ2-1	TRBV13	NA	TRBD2	TGTGCCAGCAGCTTCCCTAGCGGACCGTCCTACAATGAGCAGTTCTTC	CASSFPSGPSYNEQFF
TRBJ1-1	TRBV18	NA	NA	TGTGCCAGCTCACAGGCCCTCAACCTCTTGGGGAACACTGAAGCTTTCTTT	CASSQALNLLGNTEAFF
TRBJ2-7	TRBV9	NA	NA	TGTGCCAGCAGCGTAGAACCGGCCTACGAGCAGTACTTC	CASSVEPAYEQYF
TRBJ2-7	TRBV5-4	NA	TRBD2	TGTGCCAGCAGCTCGGGGACTAGCGGGAGTCACGAGCAGTACTTC	CASSSGTSGSHEQYF
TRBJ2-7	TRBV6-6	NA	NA	TGTGCCAGCAGTTACACCCGGGACTTTCCCGTCTACGAGCAGTACTTC	CASSYTRDFPVYEQYF
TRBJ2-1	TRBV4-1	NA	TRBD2	TGCGCCAGCAGCCAAGGATCCAGCGGGAAGGTTAATGAGCAGTTCTTC	CASSQGSSGKVNEQFF
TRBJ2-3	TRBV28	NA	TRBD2	TGTGCCAGCAGAGCGGGGGGGGGAACCACAGATACGCAGTATTTT	CASRAGGGTTDTQYF
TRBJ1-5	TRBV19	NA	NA	TGTGCCAGTGAACAGGCGGACATGGGCAATCAGCCCCAGCATTTT	CASEQADMGNQPQHF
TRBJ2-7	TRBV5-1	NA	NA	TGCGCCAGCAGCCTGGCCGGGACAAGGGGAGACGAGCAGTACTTC	CASSLAGTRGDEQYF
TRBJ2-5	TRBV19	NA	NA	TGTGCCAGTAGTACCCGGGGTGAGAGGGGCGAGACCCAGTACTTC	CASSTRGERGETQYF
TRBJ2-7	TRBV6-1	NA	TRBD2	TGTGCCAGCAGTGAAGGTGTGGGTGGGGGGGTCCACTACGAGCAGTACTTC	CASSEGVGGGVHYEQYF
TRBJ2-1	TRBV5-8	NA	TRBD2	TGTGCCAGCAGCCCCGGGACTAGCGGGGCATTGAACAATGAGCAGTTCTTC	CASSPGTSGALNNEQFF
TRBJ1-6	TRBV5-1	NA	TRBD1	TGCGCCAGCAGCCCAGGGGGACAGACACCCCTCCACTTT	CASSPGGQTPLHF
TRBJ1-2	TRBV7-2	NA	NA	TGTGCCAGCAGCCCCGACAACAACTATGGCTACACCTTC	CASSPDNNYGYTF
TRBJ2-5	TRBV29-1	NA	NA	TGCAGCGTTGAAACGTGGGTCTTCTTAGGGCAAGAGACCCAGTACTTC	CSVETWVFLGQETQYF
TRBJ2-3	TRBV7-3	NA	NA	TGTGCCAGCAGCATGGTTGGTGGAACGCAGTATTTT	CASSMVGGTQYF
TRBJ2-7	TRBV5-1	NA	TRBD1	TGCGCCAGCTCTCCCGGACAGGGGCGCTACGAGCAGTACTTC	CASSPGQGRYEQYF